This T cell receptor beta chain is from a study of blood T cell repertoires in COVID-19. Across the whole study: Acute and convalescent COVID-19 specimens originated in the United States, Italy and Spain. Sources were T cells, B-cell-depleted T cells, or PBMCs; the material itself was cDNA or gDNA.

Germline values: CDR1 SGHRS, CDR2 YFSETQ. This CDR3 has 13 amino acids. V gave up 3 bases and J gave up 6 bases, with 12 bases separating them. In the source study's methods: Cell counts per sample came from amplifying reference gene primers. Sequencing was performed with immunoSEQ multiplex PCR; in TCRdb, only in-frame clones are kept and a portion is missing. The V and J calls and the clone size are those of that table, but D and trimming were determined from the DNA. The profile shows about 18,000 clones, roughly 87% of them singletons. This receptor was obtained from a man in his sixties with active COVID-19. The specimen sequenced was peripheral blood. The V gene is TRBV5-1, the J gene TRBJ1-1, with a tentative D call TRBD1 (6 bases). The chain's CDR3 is CASSSTGPPEAFF. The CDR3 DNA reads TGCGCCAGCAGCTCTACAGGGCCCCCTGAAGCTTTCTTT.